One sample yielded the 8 T cell receptor beta chains listed below, sequenced in a study of cytomegalovirus exposure and HLA in healthy donors (dated by TCRdb to about 2017). Library preparation was by the immunoSEQ multiplex PCR assay. A mixture of 60 forward primers for TCR Vbeta segments and 13 reverse primers for TCR Jbeta segments was used in the multiplex PCR. TCRdb obtained this table from immuneACCESS and retained in-frame rearrangements with V and J assigned. These tables miss some clones; where compared with another copy, unresolved V genes account for less than half of the shortfall, and the remainder is unexplained. The sample records fewer than 200,000 clones, 75% to 90% of which are singletons. More than 1.5% of the sample is held by the ten biggest clonotypes. The specimen was PBMCs. The receptors originated from a human donor in good health.

The genes are TRBV14 and TRBJ1-2; 7 bases match TRBD1. Germline V CDR1 and CDR2: SGHDN, FVKESK. The CDR3 sequence is 17 residues long. J lost 8 bases, V lost 0 bases, and 15 bases had no gene match. DNA of the CDR3: TGTGCCAGCAGCCAAGAAACCCTCGGCAGGGGGGCGGAAGGCTACACCTTC. It encodes CASSQETLGRGAEGYTF. The full variable domain, with the rest looked up from reference TRBV14 and TRBJ1-2, is EAGVTQFPSHSVIEKGQTVTLRCDPISGHDNLYWYRRVMGKEIKFLLHFVKESKQDESGMPNNRFLAERTGGTYSTLKVQPAELEDSGVYFCASSQETLGRGAEGYTFGSGTRLTVV.

The chain combines TRBV7-9 with TRBJ2-5; tentatively, D is TRBD1 (6 bases). From germline, CDR1 is SEHNR and CDR2 FQNEAQ (reference sequence). V was clipped by 1 base and J by 4 bases, with 13 bases between them. CDR3 length equals 15 residues. CDR3 DNA sequence: TGTGCCAGCAGCTTAGGCAGGACAGTAGGAGAGACCCAGTACTTC. Protein: CASSLGRTVGETQYF. Full variable domain (missing parts from reference TRBV7-9 and TRBJ2-5): DTGVSQNPRHKITKRGQNVTFRCDPISEHNRLYWYRQTLGQGPEFLTYFQNEAQLEKSRLLSDRFSAERPKGSFSTLEIQRTEQGDSAMYLCASSLGRTVGETQYFGPGTRLLVL.

The V call is TRBV2, the J call TRBJ2-6; D remains ambiguous. The V and J ends lost 0 bases and 0 bases respectively, with 12 bases between them. The length of the CDR3 is 18 residues. Germline V lookup: CDR1 SNHLY, CDR2 FYNNEI. The CDR3 spells CASSEARAGTSGANVLTF. For the CDR3, the DNA is TGTGCCAGCAGTGAAGCACGCGCAGGAACCTCTGGGGCCAACGTCCTGACTTTC.

The rearrangement joins TRBV5-8 to TRBJ1-3; D possibly corresponds to TRBD1 (6 bases). Germline V lookup: CDR1 SGHTS, CDR2 YDEGEE. Trimming removed 10 bases at V and 0 bases at J, with 17 bases between. This CDR3 spans 15 amino acids. The CDR3 sequence is CAAAIGRGSGNTIYF. CDR3 in DNA: TGTGCCGCTGCTATTGGCAGGGGCTCTGGAAACACCATATATTTT.

The chain combines TRBV4-1 with TRBJ2-2, with 7 bases fitting TRBD2. The CDR3 has 14 amino acids. Per germline, CDR1 MGHRA and CDR2 YSYEKL. Trimming cost V 5 bases and J 5 bases; bases outside gene matches: 5. For the CDR3, the DNA is TGCGCCAGCAGCGGGGGGGTAGAAACCGGGGAGCTGTTTTTT. Its translation: CASSGGVETGELFF.

The chain links TRBV10-3 to TRBJ2-7; 7 bases match TRBD2. Looked up from germline, CDR1 is ENHRY and CDR2 is SYGVKD. The junction had 11 bases not matched to a gene; V was cut back by 7 bases and J by 5 bases. The CDR3 covers 14 residues. CDR3 sequence reads: CAINMGGVSHEQYF. The CDR3 DNA sequence: TGTGCCATCAACATGGGAGGGGTGAGCCACGAGCAGTACTTC.

The rearrangement joins TRBV29-1 to TRBJ2-2; 8 bases match TRBD1. J gave up 7 bases and V 1 base, and 11 bases lay outside the gene matches. Per the germline V gene, CDR1 is SQVTM and CDR2 is ANQGSEA. The CDR3 is 16 residues long. As DNA, the CDR3 is TGCAGCGTTGAAGGAGCCGCGGACAGGGAGATCGGGGAGCTGTTTTTT. The encoded protein is CSVEGAADREIGELFF.

The chain links TRBV5-1 to TRBJ2-3; D is uncertain. This CDR3 comprises 18 residues. From germline, CDR1 is SGHRS and CDR2 YFSETQ. Trimming cost V 3 bases and J 0 bases, with 20 bases left between them. CDR3 coding DNA: TGCGCCAGCAGCTATCCCAGACATCAAACCTCTAGCACAGATACGCAGTATTTT. This codes for CASSYPRHQTSSTDTQYF. The full variable domain, completed using reference TRBV5-1 and TRBJ2-3, is KAGVTQTPRYLIKTRGQQVTLSCSPISGHRSVSWYQQTPGQGLQFLFEYFSETQRNKGNFPGRFSGRQFSNSRSEMNVSTLELGDSALYLCASSYPRHQTSSTDTQYFGPGTRLTVL.